This T cell receptor (beta chain) was captured by sequencing in a study of CD8 T cells in ankylosing spondylitis. This clonotype occurred a few times. In TCRdb, the 5' RACE reads were re-called with MiXCR into one record per CDR3 protein. Of approximately 220,000 distinct CDR3 sequences listed, 20% to 30% are singletons. The germline CDR1 and CDR2 sequences are DFQATT and SNEGSKA (reference sequence). This CDR3 has 12 amino acids. Between the trimmed V and J ends, which lost 0 bases and 6 bases, there was a span of 9 bases. The chain carries TRBV20-1 and TRBJ2-7; possibly TRBD2 for D (5 bases). This sequence originates from a male donor with ankylosing spondylitis or in good health (not recorded which). Material: blood, either unsorted or a sorted T cell fraction (not recorded which). CDR3 sequence reads: CSARDALAEQYF. The CDR3 nucleotides read TGCAGTGCTAGAGACGCCCTAGCCGAGCAGTACTTC.